The 9 T cell receptor beta chains reported below all come from one sample, sequenced in a study of T cells after yellow fever vaccination. TCRdb called the 5' RACE reads again in MiXCR, with one record for every CDR3 protein. This sample has 620,000 or so distinct CDR3 sequences, with approximately 16% found just once. The sample here was PBMCs, taken 5 to 6 days after the first yellow fever vaccination. All receptors derive from a man between 18 and 35 years old who received the YFV17D yellow fever vaccine.

This clonotype was detected a few times. The rearrangement uses TRBV18 and TRBJ2-7; D may be TRBD2 (5 bases). Germline values: CDR1 KGHSH, CDR2 LQKENI. V was pared by 5 bases and J by 2 bases, with 10 bases between. This CDR3 has 13 amino acids. CDR3 sequence: CASSGGLTYEQYV. The CDR3 DNA follows: TGTGCCAGCTCAGGCGGGCTCACCTACGAGCAGTACGTC.

This clonotype has a handful of counts. The chain links TRBV4-1 to TRBJ1-1; D is uncertain. Between the trimmed V and J ends, which lost 1 base and 0 bases, there was a span of 6 bases. Germline values: CDR1 MGHRA, CDR2 YSYEKL. The CDR3 runs to 14 residues. The DNA of the CDR3 is TGCGCCAGCAGCCAAGTAGGGCTGAACACTGAAGCTTTCTTT. It yields the protein CASSQVGLNTEAFF.

V and J are TRBV27 and TRBJ2-3, with 7 positions matching TRBD2. The trim removed 11 bases at V and 1 base at J, leaving 6 bases unmatched. Germline V gene data show CDR1 as MNHEY and CDR2 as SMNVEV (reference sequence). The CDR3 consists of 13 residues. The CDR3 is CAVSGLRTDTQYF. The CDR3 DNA reads TGTGCCGTATCGGGACTACGCACAGATACGCAGTATTTT.

This clonotype was observed a handful of times. The chain combines TRBV4-3 with TRBJ1-6; TRBD1 is a possible D gene (6 bases). This CDR3 region has 14 residues. V was clipped by 1 base and J by 10 bases, with 11 bases between them. Germline V gene lookup returns CDR1 LGHNA and CDR2 YSLEER. CDR3 region: CASSQGQVASPLHF. Written as DNA, the CDR3 is TGCGCCAGCAGCCAAGGACAGGTAGCGTCACCCCTCCACTTT.

This clonotype was counted only a few times. Compared with germline, one end of the junction differs, possibly owing to a read error. The gene calls are TRBV10-3 and TRBJ2-1; TRBD2 aligns across 9 bases. Germline lookup yields CDR1 ENHRY and CDR2 SYGVKD. The CDR3 is 12 residues long. The DNA of the CDR3 is TGCTCTGGGTCTAGCGGGGACAATGAGCAGTTCTTC. Amino acid sequence: CSGSSGDNEQFF.

This clonotype turned up a few times. The V call is TRBV4-3, the J call TRBJ1-3; possible D gene TRBD1, 6 bases. V lost 0 bases and J 4 bases, leaving 13 bases between the germline ends. Germline CDR1 reads LGHNA; CDR2 reads YSLEER. CDR3 size: 16 residues. The DNA of the CDR3 is TGCGCCAGCAGCCAAGATAGGAGGGGGTTCGGAAACACCATATATTTT. It translates to CASSQDRRGFGNTIYF.

This clonotype was seen more than once but under ten times. The rearrangement uses TRBV11-2 and TRBJ2-7, with 10 bases matching TRBD1. Germline lookup yields CDR1 SGHAT and CDR2 FQNNGV. The CDR3 consists of 15 residues. J was trimmed by 0 bases and V by 6 bases; bases with no gene match: 5. Here the CDR3 DNA reads TGTGCCAGCAGACCGGGACAGGGGCGCTCCTACGAGCAGTACTTC. Its protein is CASRPGQGRSYEQYF.

The genes are TRBV7-6 and TRBJ1-5; weak D call: TRBD1 (6 bases). The CDR3 contains 14 residues. CDR1 is SGHVS and CDR2 is FNYEAQ in the germline V gene. V was shortened by 6 bases and J by 7 bases, with 16 bases between the two germline ends. CDR3 coding DNA: TGTGCCAGCAGTCCCTCAGGGGTCGGGCAGCCCCAGCATTTT. Protein product: CASSPSGVGQPQHF.

This clonotype has just a few counts. This rearrangement joins TRBV9 to TRBJ1-1; 8 positions match TRBD1. From germline, CDR1 is SGDLS and CDR2 YYNGEE. The CDR3 sequence is 17 residues long. The V and J ends lost 0 bases and 0 bases, in that order; junction bases with no gene match: 7. The CDR3 DNA follows: TGTGCCAGCAGCGTAGGGGGGACAGGCTTATTGAACACTGAAGCTTTCTTT. Encoded protein: CASSVGGTGLLNTEAFF.